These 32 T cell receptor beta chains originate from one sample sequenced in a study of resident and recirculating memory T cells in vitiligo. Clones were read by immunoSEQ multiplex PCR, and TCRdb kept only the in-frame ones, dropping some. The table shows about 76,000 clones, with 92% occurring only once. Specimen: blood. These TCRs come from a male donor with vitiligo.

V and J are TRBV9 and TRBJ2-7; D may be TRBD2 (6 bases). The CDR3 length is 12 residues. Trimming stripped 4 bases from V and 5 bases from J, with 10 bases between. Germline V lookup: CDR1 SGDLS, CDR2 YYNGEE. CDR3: CASSPWGDEQYF. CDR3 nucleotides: TGTGCCAGCAGCCCCTGGGGGGACGAGCAGTACTTC.

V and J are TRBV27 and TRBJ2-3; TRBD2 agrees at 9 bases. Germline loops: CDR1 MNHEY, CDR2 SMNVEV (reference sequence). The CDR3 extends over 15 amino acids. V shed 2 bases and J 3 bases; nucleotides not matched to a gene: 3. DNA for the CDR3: TGTGCCAGCAGTTTAGATCTAGCGGGAACAGATACGCAGTATTTT. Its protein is CASSLDLAGTDTQYF.

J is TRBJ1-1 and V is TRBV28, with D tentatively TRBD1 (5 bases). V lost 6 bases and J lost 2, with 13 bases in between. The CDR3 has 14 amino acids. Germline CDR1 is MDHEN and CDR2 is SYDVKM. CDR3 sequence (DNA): TGTGCCAGCAGCACGCCAGGGTCAAACACTGAAGCTTTCTTT. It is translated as CASSTPGSNTEAFF.

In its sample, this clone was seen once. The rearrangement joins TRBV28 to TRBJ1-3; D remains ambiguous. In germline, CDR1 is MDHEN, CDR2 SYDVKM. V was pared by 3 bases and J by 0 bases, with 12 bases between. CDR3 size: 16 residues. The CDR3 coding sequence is TGTGCCAGCAGTTTCGGAGAGGGATTCTCTGGAAACACCATATATTTT. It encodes CASSFGEGFSGNTIYF.

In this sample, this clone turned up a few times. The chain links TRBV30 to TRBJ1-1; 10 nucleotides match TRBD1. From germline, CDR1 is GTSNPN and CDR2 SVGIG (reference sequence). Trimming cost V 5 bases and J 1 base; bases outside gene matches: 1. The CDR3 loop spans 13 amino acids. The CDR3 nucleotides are TGTGCCTGGGACAGGGGGCGGAACACTGAAGCTTTCTTT. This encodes CAWDRGRNTEAFF.

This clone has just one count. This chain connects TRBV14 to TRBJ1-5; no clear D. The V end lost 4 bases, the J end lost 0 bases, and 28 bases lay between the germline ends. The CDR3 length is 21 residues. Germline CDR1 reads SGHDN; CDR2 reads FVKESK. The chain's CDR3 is CASSPYGSATNPHYSNQPQHF. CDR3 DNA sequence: TGTGCCAGCAGCCCTTATGGCAGCGCAACCAACCCCCATTATAGCAATCAGCCCCAGCATTTT.

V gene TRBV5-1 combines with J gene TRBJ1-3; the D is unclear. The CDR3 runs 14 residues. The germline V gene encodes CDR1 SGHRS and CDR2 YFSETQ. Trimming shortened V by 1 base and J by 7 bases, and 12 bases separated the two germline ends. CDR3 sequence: CASSLSGAGNTIYF. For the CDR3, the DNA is TGCGCCAGCAGCTTGTCAGGCGCGGGGAACACCATATATTTT. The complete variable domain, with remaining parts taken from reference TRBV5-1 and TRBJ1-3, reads KAGVTQTPRYLIKTRGQQVTLSCSPISGHRSVSWYQQTPGQGLQFLFEYFSETQRNKGNFPGRFSGRQFSNSRSEMNVSTLELGDSALYLCASSLSGAGNTIYFGEGSWLTVV.

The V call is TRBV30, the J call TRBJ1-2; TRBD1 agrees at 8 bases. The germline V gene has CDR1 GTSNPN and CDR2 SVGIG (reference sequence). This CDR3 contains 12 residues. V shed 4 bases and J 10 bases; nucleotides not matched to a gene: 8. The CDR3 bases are TGTGCCTGGATCGCAGGGGGCATGTCCTACACCTTC. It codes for CAWIAGGMSYTF.

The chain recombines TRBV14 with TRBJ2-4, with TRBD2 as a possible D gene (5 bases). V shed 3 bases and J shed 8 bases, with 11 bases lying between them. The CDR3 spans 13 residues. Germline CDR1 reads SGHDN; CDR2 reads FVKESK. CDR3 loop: CASSHYAEDIQYF. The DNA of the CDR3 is TGTGCCAGCAGCCACTATGCGGAGGACATTCAGTACTTC.

The CDR3 nucleotides are TGTGCCAGCAGTTTAGGGGCCGGACAGGGGCACTACGAGCAGTACTTC. It codes for CASSLGAGQGHYEQYF. The chain joins TRBV27 to TRBJ2-7, with 9 bases matching TRBD1. Germline loops: CDR1 MNHEY, CDR2 SMNVEV (reference sequence). CDR3 length: 16 amino acids. The V and J ends lost 2 bases and 3 bases, in that order; junction bases with no gene match: 8.

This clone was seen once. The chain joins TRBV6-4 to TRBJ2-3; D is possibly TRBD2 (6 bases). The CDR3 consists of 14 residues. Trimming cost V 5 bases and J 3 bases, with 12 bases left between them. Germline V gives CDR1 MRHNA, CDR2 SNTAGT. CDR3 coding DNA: TGTGCCAGCAGTCTCCAGGGAGGAACAGATACGCAGTATTTT. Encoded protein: CASSLQGGTDTQYF.

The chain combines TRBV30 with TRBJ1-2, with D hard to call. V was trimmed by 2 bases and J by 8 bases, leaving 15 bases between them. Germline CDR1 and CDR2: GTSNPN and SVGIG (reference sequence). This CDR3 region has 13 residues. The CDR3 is CAWSTSGGRGYTF. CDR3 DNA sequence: TGTGCCTGGAGTACCTCAGGTGGTAGGGGCTACACCTTC.

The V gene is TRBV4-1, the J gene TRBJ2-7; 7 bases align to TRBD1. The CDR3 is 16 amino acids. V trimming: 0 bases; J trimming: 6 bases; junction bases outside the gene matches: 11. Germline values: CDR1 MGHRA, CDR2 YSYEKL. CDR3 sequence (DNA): TGCGCCAGCAGCCAAGACCTAGACAGGGTGCTAAGCGAGCAGTACTTC. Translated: CASSQDLDRVLSEQYF.

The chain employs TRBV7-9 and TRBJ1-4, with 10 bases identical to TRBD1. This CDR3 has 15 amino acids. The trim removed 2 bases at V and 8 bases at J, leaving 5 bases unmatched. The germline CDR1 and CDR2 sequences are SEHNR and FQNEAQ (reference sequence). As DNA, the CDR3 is TGTGCCAGCAGCTTATGGGACAGGGGCGGCGAAAAACTGTTTTTT. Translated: CASSLWDRGGEKLFF.

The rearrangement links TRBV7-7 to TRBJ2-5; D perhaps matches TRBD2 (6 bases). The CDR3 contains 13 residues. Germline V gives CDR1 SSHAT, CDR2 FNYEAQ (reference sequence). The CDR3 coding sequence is TGTGCAGCGGGTCGGATGGGTCGAGAGACCCAGTACTTC. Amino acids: CAAGRMGRETQYF.

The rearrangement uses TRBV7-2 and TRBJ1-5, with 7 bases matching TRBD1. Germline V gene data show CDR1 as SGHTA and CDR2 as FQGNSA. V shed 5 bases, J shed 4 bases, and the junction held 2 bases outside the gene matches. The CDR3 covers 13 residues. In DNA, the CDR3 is TGTGCCAGCAGCGGACAGGAAAATCAGCCCCAGCATTTT. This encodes CASSGQENQPQHF.

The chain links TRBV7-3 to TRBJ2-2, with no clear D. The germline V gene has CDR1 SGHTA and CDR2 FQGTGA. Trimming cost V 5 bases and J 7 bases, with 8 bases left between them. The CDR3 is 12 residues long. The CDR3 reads CASSTVLGELFF. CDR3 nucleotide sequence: TGTGCCAGCAGCACTGTACTCGGGGAGCTGTTTTTT.

CDR3 in DNA: TGTGCTAGTGGTTTCCCGACCGGGGCAACTAATGAAAAACTGTTTTTT. It specifies CASGFPTGATNEKLFF. The chain employs TRBV12-5 and TRBJ1-4; D is unresolved. From germline, CDR1 is LGHNT and CDR2 FRNRAP. Trimming took off 3 bases at V and 0 bases at J, with 11 bases between the two ends. The CDR3 is 16 amino acids.

The CDR3 protein is CASREGSGNYGYTF. In nucleotides, the CDR3 is TGTGCCAGCAGGGAGGGTAGTGGAAACTATGGCTACACCTTC. V gene TRBV6-1 combines with J gene TRBJ1-2; D gene ambiguous. The CDR3 contains 14 residues. Germline lookup yields CDR1 MNHNS and CDR2 SASEGT. Trimming took off 6 bases at V and 2 bases at J, with 13 bases between the two ends.

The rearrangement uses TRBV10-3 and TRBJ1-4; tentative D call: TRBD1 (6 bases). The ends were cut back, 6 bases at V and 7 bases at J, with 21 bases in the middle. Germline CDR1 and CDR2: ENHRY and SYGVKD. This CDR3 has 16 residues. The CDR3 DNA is TGTGCCATCAGCGAACAGGGTCGGGGCTCAGGTGAAAAACTGTTTTTT. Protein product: CAISEQGRGSGEKLFF.

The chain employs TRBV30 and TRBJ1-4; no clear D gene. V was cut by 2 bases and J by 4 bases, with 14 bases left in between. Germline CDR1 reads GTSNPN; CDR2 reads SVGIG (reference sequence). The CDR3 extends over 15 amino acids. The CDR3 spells CAWSPRTGINEKLFF. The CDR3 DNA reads TGTGCCTGGAGTCCCCGGACGGGGATTAATGAAAAACTGTTTTTT. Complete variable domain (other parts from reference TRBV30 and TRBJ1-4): SQTIHQWPATLVQPVGSPLSLECTVEGTSNPNLYWYRQAAGRGLQLLFYSVGIGQISSEVPQNLSASRPQDRQFILSSKKLLLSDSGFYLCAWSPRTGINEKLFFGSGTQLSVL.

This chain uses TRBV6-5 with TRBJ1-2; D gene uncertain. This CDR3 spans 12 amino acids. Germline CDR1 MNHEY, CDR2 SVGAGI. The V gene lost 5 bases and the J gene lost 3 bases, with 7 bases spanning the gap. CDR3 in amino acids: CASSRRDYGYTF. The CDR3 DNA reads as TGTGCCAGCAGTCGACGGGACTATGGCTACACCTTC.

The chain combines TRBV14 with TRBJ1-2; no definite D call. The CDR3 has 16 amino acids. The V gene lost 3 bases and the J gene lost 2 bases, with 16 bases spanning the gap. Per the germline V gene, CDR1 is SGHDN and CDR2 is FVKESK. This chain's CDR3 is CASSQLVPENNYGYTF. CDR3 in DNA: TGTGCCAGCAGCCAGTTGGTCCCGGAGAACAACTATGGCTACACCTTC.

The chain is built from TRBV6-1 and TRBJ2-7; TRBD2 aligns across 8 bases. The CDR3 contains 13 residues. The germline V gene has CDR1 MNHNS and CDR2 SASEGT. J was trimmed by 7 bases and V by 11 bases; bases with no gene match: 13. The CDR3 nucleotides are TGTGCCTTCTGGACGGGAGGGCCGGAGGAGCAGTACTTC. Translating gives CAFWTGGPEEQYF.

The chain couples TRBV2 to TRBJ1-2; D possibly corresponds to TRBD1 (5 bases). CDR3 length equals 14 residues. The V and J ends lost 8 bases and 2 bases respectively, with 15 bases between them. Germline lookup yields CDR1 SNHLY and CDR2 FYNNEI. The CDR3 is CASGGGYPNYGYTF. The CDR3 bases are TGTGCCAGCGGGGGGGGGTATCCAAACTATGGCTACACCTTC.

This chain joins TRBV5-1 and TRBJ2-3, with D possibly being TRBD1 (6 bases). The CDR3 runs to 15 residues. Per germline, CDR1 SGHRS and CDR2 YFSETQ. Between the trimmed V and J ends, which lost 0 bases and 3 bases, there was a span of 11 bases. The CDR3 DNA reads TGCGCCAGCAGCTTGGCAGGGGTAAGAACAGATACGCAGTATTTT. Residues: CASSLAGVRTDTQYF.

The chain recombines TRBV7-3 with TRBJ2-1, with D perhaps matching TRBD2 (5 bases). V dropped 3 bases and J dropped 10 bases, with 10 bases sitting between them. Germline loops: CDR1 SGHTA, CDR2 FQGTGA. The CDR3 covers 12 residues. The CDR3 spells CASSFPASEQFF. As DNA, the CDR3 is TGTGCCAGCAGCTTCCCAGCTAGCGAGCAGTTCTTC.

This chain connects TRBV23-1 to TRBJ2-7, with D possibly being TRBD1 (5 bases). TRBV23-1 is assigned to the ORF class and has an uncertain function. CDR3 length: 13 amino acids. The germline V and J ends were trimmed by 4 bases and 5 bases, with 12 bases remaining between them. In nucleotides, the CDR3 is TGCGCCAGCAGTCCGGGCGGCAGGGACGAGCAGTACTTC. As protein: CASSPGGRDEQYF.

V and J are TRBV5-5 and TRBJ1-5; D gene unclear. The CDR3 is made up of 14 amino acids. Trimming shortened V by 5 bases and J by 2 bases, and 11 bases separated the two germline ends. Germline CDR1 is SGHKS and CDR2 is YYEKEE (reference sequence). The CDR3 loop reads CASRPGVGNQPQHF. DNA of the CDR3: TGTGCCAGCAGGCCCGGGGTCGGCAATCAGCCCCAGCATTTT.

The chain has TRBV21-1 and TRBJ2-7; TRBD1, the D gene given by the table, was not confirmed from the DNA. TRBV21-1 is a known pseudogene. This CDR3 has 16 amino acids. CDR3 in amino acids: CASSKNWLGQPYKQYF. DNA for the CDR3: TGTGCCAGCAGCAAAAACTGGCTCGGACAGCCCTACAAGCAGTACTTC.

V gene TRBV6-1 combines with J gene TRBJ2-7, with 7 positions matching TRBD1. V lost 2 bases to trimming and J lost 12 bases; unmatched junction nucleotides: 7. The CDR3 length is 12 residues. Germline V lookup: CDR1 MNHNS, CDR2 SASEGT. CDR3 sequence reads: CASSERTGDTYF. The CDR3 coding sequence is TGTGCCAGCAGTGAAAGAACAGGGGACACGTACTTC.

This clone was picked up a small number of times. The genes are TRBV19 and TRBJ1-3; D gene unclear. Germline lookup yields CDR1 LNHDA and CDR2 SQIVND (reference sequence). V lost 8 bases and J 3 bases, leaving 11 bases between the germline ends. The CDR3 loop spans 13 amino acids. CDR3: CASYSSVGNTIYF. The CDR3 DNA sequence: TGTGCCAGTTATTCCTCCGTTGGAAACACCATATATTTT.